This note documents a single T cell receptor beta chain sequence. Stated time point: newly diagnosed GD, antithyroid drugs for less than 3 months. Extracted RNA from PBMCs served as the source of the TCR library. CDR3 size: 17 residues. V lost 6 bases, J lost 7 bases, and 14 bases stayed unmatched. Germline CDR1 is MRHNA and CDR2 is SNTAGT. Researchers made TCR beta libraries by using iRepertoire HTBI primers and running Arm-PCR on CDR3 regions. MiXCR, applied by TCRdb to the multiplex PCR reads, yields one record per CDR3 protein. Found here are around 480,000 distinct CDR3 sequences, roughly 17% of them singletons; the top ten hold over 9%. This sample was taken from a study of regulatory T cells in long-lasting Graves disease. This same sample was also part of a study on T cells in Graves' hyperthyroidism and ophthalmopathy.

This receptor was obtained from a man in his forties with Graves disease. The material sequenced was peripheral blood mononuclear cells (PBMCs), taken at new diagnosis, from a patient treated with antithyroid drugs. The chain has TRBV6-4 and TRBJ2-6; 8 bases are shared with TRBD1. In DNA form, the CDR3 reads TGTGCCAGCAGCCCCGACCCAGGACAGGGCGCAGCCAACGTCCTGACTTTC. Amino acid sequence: CASSPDPGQGAANVLTF.